This T cell receptor beta chain was sequenced during a study of identical twins. Findings and limits, study-wide: Donors were not followed over many years; analysis was cross-sectional.

In every case, the donor was a healthy Caucasian. The CDR3 totals 16 residues. The J segment lost 0 bases and the V segment lost 3 bases, leaving 5 bases of the junction unmatched. Germline CDR1 is SGHTA and CDR2 is FQGNSA. Comments on this clonotype: Its specificity is not known.

TCRdb processed the 5' RACE reads anew with MiXCR; each CDR3 protein has one entry. The data hold a few hundred thousand distinct CDR3 sequences, with 9.6% observed a single time. These same records also appear under a second study, on yellow fever vaccine responses in identical twins.

V is TRBV7-2 and J is TRBJ2-3, with 8 bases identical to TRBD2. This TCR was recovered from a woman aged 18-29 years in good health. Sample: PBMCs. CDR3 loop: CASSLLAGSSTDTQYF. CDR3 coding DNA: TGTGCCAGCAGCTTGTTAGCGGGGTCTAGCACAGATACGCAGTATTTT.